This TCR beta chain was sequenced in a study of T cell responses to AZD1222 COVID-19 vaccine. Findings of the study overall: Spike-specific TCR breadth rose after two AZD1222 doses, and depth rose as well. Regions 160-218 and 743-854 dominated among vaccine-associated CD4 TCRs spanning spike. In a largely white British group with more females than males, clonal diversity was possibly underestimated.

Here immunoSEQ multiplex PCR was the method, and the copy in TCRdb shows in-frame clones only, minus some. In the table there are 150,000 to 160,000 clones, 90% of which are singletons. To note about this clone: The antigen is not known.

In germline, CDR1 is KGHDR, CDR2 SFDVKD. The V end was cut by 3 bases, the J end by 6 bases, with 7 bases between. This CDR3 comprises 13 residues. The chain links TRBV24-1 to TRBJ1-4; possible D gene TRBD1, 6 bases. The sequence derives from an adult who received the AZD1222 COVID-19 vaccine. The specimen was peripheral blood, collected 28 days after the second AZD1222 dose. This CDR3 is CATSDTGHEKLFF. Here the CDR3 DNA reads TGTGCCACCAGTGATACAGGGCATGAAAAACTGTTTTTT.